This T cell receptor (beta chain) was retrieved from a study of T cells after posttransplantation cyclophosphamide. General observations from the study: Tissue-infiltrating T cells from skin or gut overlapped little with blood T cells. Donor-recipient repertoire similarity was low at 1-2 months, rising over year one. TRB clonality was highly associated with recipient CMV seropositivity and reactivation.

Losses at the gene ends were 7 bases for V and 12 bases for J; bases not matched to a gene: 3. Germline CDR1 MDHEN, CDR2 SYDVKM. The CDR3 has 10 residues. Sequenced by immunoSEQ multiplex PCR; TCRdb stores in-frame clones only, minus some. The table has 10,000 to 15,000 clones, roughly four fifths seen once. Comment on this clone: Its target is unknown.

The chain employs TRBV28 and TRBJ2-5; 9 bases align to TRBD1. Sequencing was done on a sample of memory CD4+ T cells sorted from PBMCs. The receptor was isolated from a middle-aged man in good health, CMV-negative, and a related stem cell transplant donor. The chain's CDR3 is CASTRDREYF. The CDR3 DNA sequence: TGTGCCAGCACCAGGGACAGGGAGTACTTC.